The TCR beta chain under discussion was sequenced for a study of beta chain features in type 1 diabetes. Study information: Examination spanned around 110 million sorted cells from all samples.

Purity exceeding 95% was reached by all sorted populations. Expressed TCRB transcripts got sequenced, as all isolated RNA was reverse transcribed. Method: immunoSEQ multiplex PCR; TCRdb's copy keeps in-frame clones and lacks some. The sample consists of 130,000 or so clones, less than 10% of them appearing once. Study-level findings and limits: In all four CD4+ subsets, TCRB CDR3 length was significantly, moderately reduced in type 1 diabetes.

A word on this clone: Its antigen is undetermined.

CDR1 SGHTA and CDR2 FQGNSA come from the germline V gene. Deletions cut 4 bases from V and 5 bases from J, with 25 bases between. The CDR3 consists of 18 residues. The chain carries TRBV7-2 and TRBJ2-3; D possibly corresponds to TRBD2 (6 bases). The receptor was isolated from a woman in her thirties or forties in good health. Sequenced: central memory CD4+ T cells from blood. CDR3 region: CASSYPLGGARHEDTQYF. The CDR3 DNA reads TGTGCCAGCAGCTATCCCCTTGGCGGGGCCCGCCATGAAGATACGCAGTATTTT.